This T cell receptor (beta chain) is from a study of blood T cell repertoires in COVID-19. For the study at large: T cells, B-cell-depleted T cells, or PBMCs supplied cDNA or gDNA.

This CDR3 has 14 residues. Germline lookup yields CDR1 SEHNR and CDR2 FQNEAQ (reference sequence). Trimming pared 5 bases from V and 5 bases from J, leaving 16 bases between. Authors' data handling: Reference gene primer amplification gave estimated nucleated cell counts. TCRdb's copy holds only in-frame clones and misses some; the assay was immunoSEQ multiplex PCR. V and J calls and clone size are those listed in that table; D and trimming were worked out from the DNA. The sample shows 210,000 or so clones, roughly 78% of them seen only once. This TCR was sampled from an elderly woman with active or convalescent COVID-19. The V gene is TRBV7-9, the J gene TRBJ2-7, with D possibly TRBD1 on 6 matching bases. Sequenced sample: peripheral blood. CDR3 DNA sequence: TGTGCCAGCAGCATAGATCAGGGGAACAACGAGCAGTACTTC. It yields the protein CASSIDQGNNEQYF.